The 20 T cell receptor beta chains below all came from one sample that was sequenced in a study of CD8 T cells in Susac syndrome. RNA, at about 0.5 to 1 ug, was reverse transcribed with random hexamers. TCRdb reprocessed the immunoSEQ multiplex PCR reads via MiXCR and lists one record per CDR3 protein. The profile shows some 130,000 distinct CDR3 sequences, 90% to 95% of them singletons. The sample consisted of CD4+ T cells from PBMCs. These receptors were taken from a human donor with multiple sclerosis.

The chain is built from TRBV18 and TRBJ1-1, with a weak D call TRBD1 (5 bases). CDR1 and CDR2 from the germline V gene are KGHSH and LQKENI. V lost 2 bases, J lost 9 bases, and 13 bases lay in between. The CDR3 consists of 13 residues. Here the CDR3 DNA reads TGTGCCAGCTCACCAAGCGGGCGGGGCCAAGCTTTCTTT. It is translated as CASSPSGRGQAFF.

The sample holds one count of this clonotype. The junction shows a germline mismatch at one end, possibly a read error. The chain has TRBV6-5 and TRBJ2-2; D may be TRBD2 (5 bases). Looked up from germline, CDR1 is MNHEY and CDR2 is SVGAGI. CDR3 length: 12 amino acids. In nucleotides, the CDR3 is TGTGCCAGCAGCGCCCAAACCGGGGAGCCGTTTTTT. Protein sequence: CASSAQTGEPFF.

The rearrangement joins TRBV7-9 to TRBJ2-1, with no clear D. The germline V gene has CDR1 SEHNR and CDR2 FQNEAQ (reference sequence). The CDR3 length is 16 residues. V lost 4 bases and J lost 4, with 17 bases in between. CDR3 region: CASSYQVVGDYNEQFF. The CDR3 DNA is TGTGCCAGCAGCTACCAGGTTGTTGGGGATTACAATGAGCAGTTCTTC. Variable domain in full (rest from reference TRBV7-9 and TRBJ2-1): DTGVSQNPRHKITKRGQNVTFRCDPISEHNRLYWYRQTLGQGPEFLTYFQNEAQLEKSRLLSDRFSAERPKGSFSTLEIQRTEQGDSAMYLCASSYQVVGDYNEQFFGPGTRLTVL.

The genes are TRBV6-2 or TRBV6-3 and TRBJ2-7; 11 nucleotides match TRBD2. This CDR3 region has 15 residues. Looked up from germline, CDR1 is MNHEY and CDR2 is SVGEGT. V shed 5 bases, J shed 3 bases, and the junction held 6 bases outside the gene matches. The CDR3 nucleotides read TGTGCCAGCAGTACCGGGACTAGCGGTTACTACGAGCAGTACTTC. Translated: CASSTGTSGYYEQYF.

The chain combines TRBV12-3 or TRBV12-4 with TRBJ1-1; 8 nucleotides line up with TRBD1. V gave up 6 bases and J gave up 5 bases; unmatched junction bases: 5. This CDR3 comprises 13 residues. CDR3 in DNA: TGTGCCAGCAGGAGGACAGGGCGGACTGAAGCTTTCTTT. Its protein is CASRRTGRTEAFF.

The genes are TRBV18 and TRBJ2-7, with a possible D match to TRBD1 (6 bases). Germline loops: CDR1 KGHSH, CDR2 LQKENI. V was clipped by 3 bases and J by 4 bases, with 10 bases between them. The CDR3 totals 13 residues. CDR3 sequence (DNA): TGTGCCAGCTCACCGGGACATATTTACGAGCAGTACTTC. The encoded protein is CASSPGHIYEQYF.

DNA for the CDR3: TGCAGCGTCCGGGACAGGGGACAAGAGACCCAGTACTTC. Its protein product is CSVRDRGQETQYF. The chain joins TRBV29-1 to TRBJ2-5, with 10 bases fitting TRBD1. With 6 bases clipped from V and 2 bases from J, the junction kept 3 bases outside the gene matches. The germline gives CDR1 SQVTM, CDR2 ANQGSEA. This CDR3 has 13 residues. Variable domain in full (rest from reference TRBV29-1 and TRBJ2-5): SAVISQKPSRDICQRGTSLTIQCQVDSQVTMMFWYRQQPGQSLTLIATANQGSEATYESGFVIDKFPISRPNLTFSTLTVSNMSPEDSSIYLCSVRDRGQETQYFGPGTRLLVL.

The V and J genes are TRBV3-1 and TRBJ2-7; D perhaps matches TRBD2 (6 bases). Germline-derived CDR1 and CDR2 are LGHDT and YNNKEL (reference sequence). The CDR3 covers 14 residues. The V gene lost 4 bases and the J gene lost 6 bases, with 16 bases spanning the gap. The CDR3 nucleotides are TGTGCCAGCAGCCCAGCGGGTCAGGGCGTCGAGCAGTACTTC. This codes for CASSPAGQGVEQYF.

This rearrangement joins TRBV5-1 to TRBJ1-1; D might be TRBD1 (5 bases). The CDR3 spans 15 residues. Trimming left V 0 bases short and J 5 bases short, with 14 bases between. Per the germline V gene, CDR1 is SGHRS and CDR2 is YFSETQ. CDR3 in DNA: TGCGCCAGCAGCTTGGGCCTCAGCAGGGTGACTGAAGCTTTCTTT. Its translation: CASSLGLSRVTEAFF.

This clonotype has only one observation. The chain has TRBV6-1 and TRBJ2-1, with D possibly matching TRBD2 (6 bases). V shed 6 bases and J shed 1 base, with 28 bases lying between them. Germline V gene lookup returns CDR1 MNHNS and CDR2 SASEGT. This CDR3 comprises 20 residues. The CDR3 sequence is CASSPPSGAREVGSYNEQFF. The CDR3 DNA is TGTGCCAGCAGCCCCCCGTCGGGAGCGCGAGAAGTGGGGTCCTACAATGAGCAGTTCTTC.

V and J are TRBV15 and TRBJ2-7; tentatively, D is TRBD2 (6 bases). This CDR3 spans 17 amino acids. Germline V gene data show CDR1 as LNHNV and CDR2 as YYDKDF (reference sequence). Between the trimmed V and J ends, which lost 0 bases and 0 bases, there was a span of 15 bases. The CDR3 reads CATSRDHGGGISYEQYF. CDR3 DNA: TGTGCCACCAGCAGAGATCACGGTGGGGGGATCTCCTACGAGCAGTACTTC.

V and J are TRBV4-1 and TRBJ2-7; D not certain. V gave up 2 bases and J gave up 7 bases, with 9 bases separating them. The V gene's germline CDR1 is MGHRA and CDR2 YSYEKL. This CDR3 is 12 amino acids long. The CDR3 region has the DNA TGCGCCAGCAGCCAACCGATGGGGGAGCAGTACTTC. Translated: CASSQPMGEQYF.

The chain links TRBV12-3 or TRBV12-4 to TRBJ1-3, with D possibly TRBD1 on 6 matching bases. V shed 1 base and J shed 4 bases, with 14 bases lying between them. The CDR3 sequence is 16 residues long. The CDR3: CASSLGPGAGGNTIYF. CDR3 DNA: TGTGCCAGCAGTTTAGGTCCGGGGGCAGGAGGAAACACCATATATTTT.

The chain carries TRBV20-1 and TRBJ1-2; D unresolved. The germline gives CDR1 DFQATT, CDR2 SNEGSKA (reference sequence). CDR3 length equals 12 residues. V was cut by 7 bases and J by 4 bases, with 13 bases left in between. The CDR3 spells CSVRSDAYGYTF. In DNA form, the CDR3 reads TGCAGTGTTCGTTCGGATGCCTATGGCTACACCTTC.

The V and J genes are TRBV10-3 and TRBJ2-1; 9 nucleotides align to TRBD2. The length of the CDR3 is 15 residues. Germline V gene lookup returns CDR1 ENHRY and CDR2 SYGVKD. With V trimmed by 3 bases and J by 6 bases, 6 bases remained unmatched. CDR3 sequence: CAISEMGLASNEQFF. The CDR3 DNA is TGTGCCATCAGTGAAATGGGACTAGCCTCCAATGAGCAGTTCTTC.

The chain is built from TRBV4-1 and TRBJ2-3, with a tentative D call TRBD2 (6 bases). CDR1 and CDR2 from the germline V gene are MGHRA and YSYEKL. V lost 4 bases, J lost 0 bases, and 23 bases lay in between. This CDR3 has 19 amino acids. The CDR3 sequence: CASSLTGGQFLPSTDTQYF. The CDR3 DNA follows: TGCGCCAGCAGCCTCACAGGAGGGCAATTCCTTCCTAGCACAGATACGCAGTATTTT.

This clonotype was detected a few times. The chain joins TRBV30 to TRBJ1-2, with 9 nucleotides matching TRBD1. Germline V lookup: CDR1 GTSNPN, CDR2 SVGIG (reference sequence). The CDR3 is 14 amino acids. J gave up 5 bases and V 7 bases, and 11 bases lay outside the gene matches. The CDR3 is CASSSGQGGYGYTF. Here the CDR3 DNA reads TGTGCCTCCTCTTCGGGACAGGGAGGGTATGGCTACACCTTC.

The chain recombines TRBV5-1 with TRBJ2-7, with TRBD1 as a possible D gene (6 bases). The CDR3 runs 13 residues. The V gene's germline CDR1 is SGHRS and CDR2 YFSETQ. V lost 4 bases, J lost 6 bases, and 14 bases lay in between. The CDR3 region is CASSVRAGVEQYF. CDR3 nucleotides: TGCGCCAGCAGCGTCCGGGCAGGGGTCGAGCAGTACTTC.

V gene TRBV29-1 combines with J gene TRBJ1-2, with 8 bases aligning to TRBD1. Germline-derived CDR1 and CDR2 are SQVTM and ANQGSEA. V lost 5 bases to trimming and J lost 1 base; unmatched junction nucleotides: 21. CDR3 length equals 19 residues. The CDR3 region is CSVFPTTWTGRGINYGYTF. CDR3 sequence (DNA): TGCAGCGTTTTTCCGACGACCTGGACAGGGAGGGGAATTAACTATGGCTACACCTTC.

V gene TRBV5-6 combines with J gene TRBJ2-1; D possibly corresponds to TRBD1 (5 bases). The CDR3 is 13 residues long. Per the germline V gene, CDR1 is SGHDT and CDR2 is YYEEEE. V gave up 1 base and J gave up 9 bases, with 11 bases separating them. The CDR3 reads CASSLRGPSEQFF. CDR3 DNA sequence: TGTGCCAGCAGCTTGAGGGGTCCAAGTGAGCAGTTCTTC.